Listed below are T cell receptor beta chains from one sample, sequenced in a study of cytomegalovirus exposure and HLA in healthy donors. Profiling relied on immunoSEQ multiplex PCR, and the TCRdb table lists in-frame clones only, not all of them. The record lists 200,000 or so clones, of which the ten most abundant hold around 0.7%. The sequencing input was PBMCs. These receptors all come from a boy younger than 18 in good health and CMV-seronegative. Each CDR3 is given with its conserved first and last residue. The order of the fields is V gene, J gene, D gene, CDR3 protein, CDR3 DNA. D genes are given only for firm matches.

v_call: TRBV6-1; j_call: TRBJ2-3; d_call: TRBD1; cdr3_aa: CASRLDRGLADTQYF; cdr3_nt: TGTGCCAGCAGACTGGACAGGGGGCTAGCAGATACGCAGTATTTT
v_call: TRBV5-4; j_call: TRBJ2-7; d_call: .; cdr3_aa: CASSLGDNSYEQYF; cdr3_nt: TGTGCCAGCAGCTTGGGGGACAACTCCTACGAGCAGTACTTC
v_call: TRBV12-5; j_call: TRBJ1-2; d_call: .; cdr3_aa: CASGLNARYGYTF; cdr3_nt: TGTGCTAGTGGTCTAAATGCACGCTATGGCTACACCTTC
v_call: TRBV19; j_call: TRBJ1-5; d_call: .; cdr3_aa: CASSIVQFNQPQHF; cdr3_nt: TGTGCCAGTAGTATAGTACAGTTCAATCAGCCCCAGCATTTT
v_call: TRBV2; j_call: TRBJ2-1; d_call: .; cdr3_aa: CASSEAVGRFF; cdr3_nt: TGTGCCAGCAGTGAAGCGGTGGGGAGGTTCTTC
v_call: TRBV5-8; j_call: TRBJ2-1; d_call: TRBD1; cdr3_aa: CASRIQGAGSNEQFF; cdr3_nt: TGTGCCAGCAGGATACAGGGGGCAGGGTCCAATGAGCAGTTCTTC
v_call: TRBV9; j_call: TRBJ2-3; d_call: TRBD2; cdr3_aa: CASSVEVGGTDTQYF; cdr3_nt: TGTGCCAGCAGCGTAGAGGTGGGGGGGACAGATACGCAGTATTTT
v_call: TRBV6-5; j_call: TRBJ2-2; d_call: TRBD2; cdr3_aa: CASNPGGTGELFF; cdr3_nt: TGTGCCAGCAACCCCGGGGGGACCGGGGAGCTGTTTTTT
v_call: TRBV7-3; j_call: TRBJ1-2; d_call: .; cdr3_aa: CASSPESGGGYGYTF; cdr3_nt: TGTGCCAGCAGCCCAGAGAGTGGGGGAGGCTATGGCTACACCTTC
v_call: TRBV1; j_call: TRBJ1-2; d_call: .; cdr3_aa: CTSSPTGRQGSKEYGYTF; cdr3_nt: TGCACCAGCAGCCCCACCGGGCGACAGGGATCGAAGGAATATGGCTACACCTTC
v_call: TRBV15; j_call: TRBJ1-1; d_call: .; cdr3_aa: CATSPGVTEAFF; cdr3_nt: TGTGCCACCAGCCCCGGGGTCACTGAAGCTTTCTTT
v_call: TRBV4-3; j_call: TRBJ2-7; d_call: .; cdr3_aa: CASSGGGVHEQYF; cdr3_nt: TGCGCCAGCAGTGGAGGGGGGGTCCACGAGCAGTACTTC
v_call: TRBV6-5; j_call: TRBJ2-7; d_call: .; cdr3_aa: CASSYSEQAEQYF; cdr3_nt: TGTGCCAGCAGTTACTCGGAACAGGCCGAGCAGTACTTC
v_call: TRBV4-1; j_call: TRBJ2-1; d_call: TRBD1; cdr3_aa: CASSHAGTGAMRPYNEQFF; cdr3_nt: TGCGCCAGCAGCCACGCCGGGACAGGGGCGATGCGCCCCTACAATGAGCAGTTCTTC
v_call: TRBV6-5; j_call: TRBJ2-5; d_call: TRBD1; cdr3_aa: CASRDRGNWETQYF; cdr3_nt: TGTGCCAGCCGGGACAGGGGTAATTGGGAGACCCAGTACTTC
v_call: TRBV6-5; j_call: TRBJ2-2; d_call: TRBD1; cdr3_aa: CASSEGTDTGELFF; cdr3_nt: TGTGCCAGCAGTGAGGGGACAGACACCGGGGAGCTGTTTTTT
v_call: TRBV5-1; j_call: TRBJ2-3; d_call: .; cdr3_aa: CASSLAWTSTDTQYF; cdr3_nt: TGCGCCAGCAGCTTGGCCTGGACTAGCACAGATACGCAGTATTTT
v_call: TRBV5-4; j_call: TRBJ2-3; d_call: TRBD2; cdr3_aa: CASIPGLASDTQYF; cdr3_nt: TGTGCCAGCATCCCGGGACTAGCTTCAGATACGCAGTATTTT
v_call: TRBV6-5; j_call: TRBJ1-4; d_call: .; cdr3_aa: CASRRASEKLFF; cdr3_nt: TGTGCCAGCAGGCGCGCGTCCGAAAAACTGTTTTTT
v_call: TRBV6-5; j_call: TRBJ1-6; d_call: .; cdr3_aa: CASRSSHNSPLHF; cdr3_nt: TGTGCCAGCCGGAGTTCCCATAATTCACCCCTCCACTTT
v_call: TRBV20-1; j_call: TRBJ2-3; d_call: .; cdr3_aa: CSASDRDTQYF; cdr3_nt: TGCAGTGCGAGCGACAGAGATACGCAGTATTTT
v_call: TRBV18; j_call: TRBJ2-5; d_call: TRBD1; cdr3_aa: CASSTTGEQETQYF; cdr3_nt: TGTGCCAGCTCTACCACAGGGGAGCAAGAGACCCAGTACTTC
v_call: TRBV7-8; j_call: TRBJ2-5; d_call: TRBD2; cdr3_aa: CASSFLAGTQETQYF; cdr3_nt: TGTGCCAGCAGCTTTTTAGCGGGGACCCAAGAGACCCAGTACTTC
v_call: TRBV11-1; j_call: TRBJ2-7; d_call: TRBD1; cdr3_aa: CASKAQGVTYEQYF; cdr3_nt: TGTGCCAGCAAAGCACAGGGGGTAACCTACGAGCAGTACTTC
v_call: TRBV28; j_call: TRBJ1-5; d_call: .; cdr3_aa: CASSGVQGFSNQPQHF; cdr3_nt: TGTGCCAGCAGTGGGGTCCAGGGGTTTAGCAATCAGCCCCAGCATTTT
v_call: TRBV4-2; j_call: TRBJ2-7; d_call: .; cdr3_aa: CASSQEFHGGYEQYF; cdr3_nt: TGTGCCAGCAGCCAAGAATTCCACGGGGGATACGAGCAGTACTTC
v_call: TRBV10-1; j_call: TRBJ1-1; d_call: .; cdr3_aa: CASSAVRNTEAFF; cdr3_nt: TGCGCCAGCAGTGCGGTTAGGAACACTGAAGCTTTCTTT
v_call: TRBV7-8; j_call: TRBJ2-1; d_call: .; cdr3_aa: CASSLTAGRAYNEQFF; cdr3_nt: TGTGCCAGCAGCTTGACGGCGGGGAGAGCTTACAATGAGCAGTTCTTC
v_call: TRBV7-3; j_call: TRBJ1-5; d_call: .; cdr3_aa: CASSLKGGSNQPQHF; cdr3_nt: TGTGCCAGCAGCTTAAAGGGAGGTAGCAATCAGCCCCAGCATTTT
v_call: TRBV9; j_call: TRBJ2-1; d_call: .; cdr3_aa: CASSRGYSYNEQFF; cdr3_nt: TGTGCCAGCAGCAGAGGCTACTCCTACAATGAGCAGTTCTTC
v_call: TRBV5-6; j_call: TRBJ2-5; d_call: TRBD2; cdr3_aa: CASSFGSLAGGGETQYF; cdr3_nt: TGTGCCAGCAGCTTCGGCTCACTAGCGGGTGGTGGTGAGACCCAGTACTTC
v_call: TRBV11-1; j_call: TRBJ1-2; d_call: .; cdr3_aa: CASSLPGNYGYTF; cdr3_nt: TGTGCCAGCAGCTTACCGGGGAACTATGGCTACACCTTC
v_call: TRBV7-8; j_call: TRBJ2-6; d_call: .; cdr3_aa: CASSLALYSGANVLTF; cdr3_nt: TGTGCCAGCAGCTTAGCGCTCTACTCTGGGGCCAACGTCCTGACTTTC
v_call: TRBV30; j_call: TRBJ2-7; d_call: .; cdr3_aa: CAWSGVGGHEQYF; cdr3_nt: TGTGCCTGGAGTGGGGTTGGGGGCCACGAGCAGTACTTC
v_call: TRBV11-2; j_call: TRBJ2-7; d_call: .; cdr3_aa: CASSLQGYEQYF; cdr3_nt: TGTGCCAGCAGCCTACAGGGCTACGAGCAGTACTTC
v_call: TRBV5-5; j_call: TRBJ2-1; d_call: .; cdr3_aa: CASMVGGGSYNEQFF; cdr3_nt: TGTGCCAGCATGGTGGGCGGAGGCTCCTACAATGAGCAGTTCTTC
v_call: TRBV15; j_call: TRBJ2-7; d_call: .; cdr3_aa: CATSTPTGSYEQYF; cdr3_nt: TGTGCCACCAGCACCCCTACTGGCTCCTACGAGCAGTACTTC
v_call: TRBV9; j_call: TRBJ1-1; d_call: .; cdr3_aa: CASSVGGGRQAFF; cdr3_nt: TGTGCCAGCAGCGTAGGGGGGGGCAGACAAGCTTTCTTT
v_call: TRBV18; j_call: TRBJ2-7; d_call: .; cdr3_aa: CASSRGSPPSYEQYF; cdr3_nt: TGTGCCAGCTCACGAGGATCCCCCCCATCCTACGAGCAGTACTTC
v_call: TRBV5-1; j_call: TRBJ2-7; d_call: .; cdr3_aa: CASSLDGQSLYEQYF; cdr3_nt: TGCGCCAGCAGCTTGGACGGACAGAGCCTTTACGAGCAGTACTTC
v_call: TRBV9; j_call: TRBJ2-7; d_call: .; cdr3_aa: CASSGDTYEQYF; cdr3_nt: TGTGCCAGCAGCGGCGACACCTACGAGCAGTACTTC
v_call: TRBV6-1; j_call: TRBJ2-7; d_call: TRBD1; cdr3_aa: CASRAGTGNYEQYF; cdr3_nt: TGTGCCAGCAGGGCCGGGACAGGAAACTACGAGCAGTACTTC
v_call: TRBV28; j_call: TRBJ2-1; d_call: TRBD1; cdr3_aa: CASSYRGNEQFF; cdr3_nt: TGTGCCAGCAGCTACAGGGGAAATGAGCAGTTCTTC
v_call: TRBV10-1; j_call: TRBJ2-1; d_call: TRBD2; cdr3_aa: CASSDGTSGGYGSYNEQFF; cdr3_nt: TGCGCCAGCAGTGACGGGACTAGCGGGGGGTACGGCTCCTACAATGAGCAGTTCTTC
v_call: TRBV2; j_call: TRBJ1-5; d_call: TRBD1; cdr3_aa: CASSHTLRDRGSNQPQHF; cdr3_nt: TGTGCCAGCAGTCACACTTTACGGGACAGGGGTAGCAATCAGCCCCAGCATTTT
v_call: TRBV5-1; j_call: TRBJ2-3; d_call: .; cdr3_aa: CASSLTRGLSDTQYF; cdr3_nt: TGCGCCAGCAGCTTGACGCGGGGCCTCTCGGATACGCAGTATTTT
v_call: TRBV5-1; j_call: TRBJ2-1; d_call: .; cdr3_aa: CASSTHRVESDEQFF; cdr3_nt: TGCGCCAGCAGCACGCACAGGGTTGAATCGGATGAGCAGTTCTTC
v_call: TRBV28; j_call: TRBJ1-3; d_call: .; cdr3_aa: CASSLLEGFGNTIYF; cdr3_nt: TGTGCCAGCAGTTTATTAGAGGGCTTTGGAAACACCATATATTTT
v_call: TRBV5-6; j_call: TRBJ2-1; d_call: TRBD1; cdr3_aa: CASSYRQGGRNEQFF; cdr3_nt: TGTGCCAGCAGCTACAGACAGGGGGGGAGGAATGAGCAGTTCTTC
v_call: TRBV5-4; j_call: TRBJ1-3; d_call: .; cdr3_aa: CASSGAGGSGNTIYF; cdr3_nt: TGTGCCAGCAGCGGGGCTGGAGGGTCTGGAAACACCATATATTTT